These 2 T cell receptor beta chains came from one sample sequenced in a study of shared clonotypes between healthy human individuals (dated by TCRdb to the early 2020s). The library relied on the immunoSEQ multiplex PCR assay. TCRdb took this table from immuneACCESS and kept in-frame rearrangements with V and J called. Such tables lack part of the clones; where checked against another copy, unresolved V genes explain under half of the gap, and the rest is unexplained. A total of roughly 2.6 million clones appear in this sample, approximately 92% of them only once. The ten largest account for over 0.12% of the sample. Source material: naive CD4+ T cells sorted from blood. The sample's cell subset or site label, decoded: CD45RA+ positively selected. These receptors were collected from a man between 18 and 35 years old in good health.

CDR3 protein: CAWSYRTYEQYF. For the CDR3, the DNA is TGTGCCTGGAGTTATAGAACCTACGAGCAGTACTTC. The chain employs TRBV30 and TRBJ2-7; D not resolved. Trimming cost V 2 bases and J 2 bases, with 7 bases left between them. This CDR3 spans 12 amino acids. Germline CDR1 reads GTSNPN; CDR2 reads SVGIG (reference sequence).

V usage is TRBV5-4 and J usage is TRBJ2-2, with TRBD2 identical over 11 bases. The ends lost 2 bases at V and 5 bases at J; junction bases unmatched: 5. In germline, CDR1 is SGHNT, CDR2 YYREEE (reference sequence). The CDR3 is 16 amino acids. The chain's CDR3 is CASSLLAGGYTGELFF. The DNA for the CDR3 is TGTGCCAGCAGCTTATTAGCGGGAGGGTATACCGGGGAGCTGTTTTTT.